This TCR beta chain was obtained from a study of T cell responses to AZD1222 COVID-19 vaccine. Germline V CDR1 and CDR2: LGHNA, YSLEER. V was trimmed by 0 bases and J by 5 bases, leaving 8 bases between them. CDR3 size: 14 residues. Here immunoSEQ multiplex PCR was the method, and the copy in TCRdb shows in-frame clones only, minus some. The sample has over 110,000 clones, around 93% seen once. The chain uses TRBV4-3 and TRBJ1-5, with D possibly TRBD1 on 5 matching bases. This receptor was identified in an adult in good health. Here the sequenced sample was peripheral blood, taken on day 0 of AZD1222 vaccination. CDR3 coding DNA: TGCGCCAGCAGCCAAGATGGGGCGGATCAGCCCCAGCATTTT. This translates into CASSQDGADQPQHF.